This paragraph covers one T cell receptor beta chain sequence. Antigen specificity is unknown. This sample stems from a study of cytomegalovirus exposure and HLA in healthy donors. This CDR3 has 14 amino acids. Germline assignment: CDR1 KGHSH and CDR2 LQKENI. V trimming: 5 bases; J trimming: 2 bases; junction bases outside the gene matches: 5. 13 Jbeta primers and 60 Vbeta primers were used for the PCR. TCRdb keeps only in-frame clones here, not all; method: immunoSEQ multiplex PCR. This table has roughly 110,000 clones, just over 70% appearing once. The study, taken as a whole, reports: Later analysis associated a missense DCLRE1C variant with TCR beta V- and J-gene trimming. High sensitivity and specificity were reportedly achieved when the classifier diagnosed cytomegalovirus status.

Healthy bone marrow donors formed the donor group. This clonotype was obtained from a boy aged 5 to 17 in good health and CMV-seronegative. V is TRBV18 and J is TRBJ2-5; 7 nucleotides align to TRBD1. Sequenced sample: PBMCs. As DNA, the CDR3 is TGTGCCAGCTCAGCCCCGGGACAGCAAGAGACCCAGTACTTC. It translates to CASSAPGQQETQYF.